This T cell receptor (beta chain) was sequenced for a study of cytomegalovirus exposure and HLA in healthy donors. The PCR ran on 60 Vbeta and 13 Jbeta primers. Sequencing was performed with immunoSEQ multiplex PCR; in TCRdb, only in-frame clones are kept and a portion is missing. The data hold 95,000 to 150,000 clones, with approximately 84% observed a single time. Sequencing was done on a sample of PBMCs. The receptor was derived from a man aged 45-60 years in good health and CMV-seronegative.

This CDR3 reads CASRGGPHTEAFF. CDR3 nucleotides: TGTGCCAGCAGAGGTGGGCCCCACACTGAAGCTTTCTTT. This chain uses TRBV6-5 with TRBJ1-1; D call uncertain. The germline gives CDR1 MNHEY, CDR2 SVGAGI. CDR3 size: 13 residues. V was trimmed by 6 bases and J by 3 bases, leaving 11 bases between them.